The 22 T cell receptor beta chains below all came from one sample that was sequenced in a study of T cell responses to AZD1222 COVID-19 vaccine. The assay was immunoSEQ multiplex PCR, and TCRdb's table has in-frame clones only and misses some. The repertoire holds some 150,000 clones, with 85% to 95% as singletons. The source material was peripheral blood, sampled on day 0 of MenACWY control vaccination. These receptors originate from an adult in good health.

The gene calls are TRBV6-5 and TRBJ1-2, with 10 bases fitting TRBD1. CDR1 is MNHEY, CDR2 SVGAGI, per germline. After removal of 6 bases from V and 4 bases from J, the junction contained 2 bases not matched to a gene. This CDR3 contains 13 residues. CDR3 residues: CASRDRGFYGYTF. The CDR3, as DNA: TGTGCCAGCAGGGACAGGGGGTTCTATGGCTACACCTTC.

The CDR3: CASSSGRLVTEAFF. The CDR3 bases are TGTGCCAGCAGTTCCGGCAGGTTAGTGACTGAAGCTTTCTTT. This chain joins TRBV28 and TRBJ1-1, with D unclear. V shed 4 bases and J shed 5 bases, with 14 bases lying between them. This CDR3 region has 14 residues. CDR1 and CDR2 from the germline V gene are MDHEN and SYDVKM. The whole variable domain, filled in from reference TRBV28 and TRBJ1-1, reads DVKVTQSSRYLVKRTGEKVFLECVQDMDHENMFWYRQDPGLGLRLIYFSYDVKMKEKGDIPEGYSVSREKKERFSLILESASTNQTSMYLCASSSGRLVTEAFFGQGTRLTVV.

V gene TRBV16 combines with J gene TRBJ2-7, with TRBD1 identical over 7 bases. With 1 base clipped from V and 6 bases from J, the junction kept 3 bases outside the gene matches. The germline V gene has CDR1 KGHSY and CDR2 FQNENV. The CDR3 runs to 13 residues. CDR3 nucleotides: TGTGCCAGCAGCCAATATTACAGGGGCGAGCAGTACTTC. Protein product: CASSQYYRGEQYF.

The chain couples TRBV2 to TRBJ1-5; D remains unclear. Trimming pared 4 bases from V and 3 bases from J, leaving 10 bases between. Germline CDR1 reads SNHLY; CDR2 reads FYNNEI. The length of the CDR3 is 14 residues. Written as DNA, the CDR3 is TGTGCCAGCAGTGCAGGCTTTCCCAATCAGCCCCAGCATTTT. As protein: CASSAGFPNQPQHF.

The chain has TRBV6-5 and TRBJ1-4; D is unresolved. This CDR3 has 15 amino acids. Trimming took off 7 bases at V and 3 bases at J, with 15 bases between the two ends. CDR1 and CDR2 from the germline V gene are MNHEY and SVGAGI. The CDR3 loop reads CASTPSGRANEKLFF. In DNA form, the CDR3 reads TGTGCCAGCACCCCCTCTGGGCGGGCTAATGAAAAACTGTTTTTT.

The chain combines TRBV11-2 with TRBJ2-3; possible D gene TRBD2, 5 bases. Trimming stripped 0 bases from V and 1 base from J, with 14 bases between. Germline V CDR1 and CDR2: SGHAT, FQNNGV. The CDR3 consists of 17 residues. Here the CDR3 reads CASSLDPRGMGTDTQYF. The CDR3 DNA reads as TGTGCCAGCAGCTTAGATCCACGAGGGATGGGCACAGATACGCAGTATTTT.

This clone appeared a few times. The rearrangement links TRBV7-3 to TRBJ2-2, with a possible D match to TRBD1 (5 bases). Trimming pared 4 bases from V and 4 bases from J, leaving 10 bases between. The CDR3 length is 14 residues. The germline V gene encodes CDR1 SGHTA and CDR2 FQGTGA. The CDR3 region has the DNA TGTGCCAGCAGCTCCCAGGGCGGCACCGGGGAGCTGTTTTTT. It is translated as CASSSQGGTGELFF.

The chain has TRBV12-5 and TRBJ2-3, with 9 nucleotides matching TRBD1. Germline assignment: CDR1 LGHNT and CDR2 FRNRAP. After removal of 0 bases from V and 0 bases from J, the junction contained 4 bases not matched to a gene. This CDR3 has 17 residues. CDR3 residues: CASGLVRTGASTDTQYF. The CDR3, as DNA: TGTGCTAGTGGTTTGGTACGGACAGGGGCTAGCACAGATACGCAGTATTTT.

The J gene is TRBJ1-5, the V gene TRBV5-5; TRBD1 aligns across 9 bases. J lost 10 bases, V lost 4 bases, and 9 bases had no gene match. This CDR3 spans 14 amino acids. Looked up from germline, CDR1 is SGHKS and CDR2 is YYEKEE (reference sequence). As DNA, the CDR3 is TGTGCCAGCAGCGAGTGGACAGGGGCCGACCCCCAGCATTTT. Translating it yields CASSEWTGADPQHF.

The V and J genes are TRBV11-2 and TRBJ2-4; D not resolved. CDR1 is SGHAT and CDR2 is FQNNGV in the germline V gene. CDR3 size: 15 residues. Trimming left V 3 bases short and J 3 bases short, with 12 bases between. The CDR3 here is CASSFSRNLKNIQYF. CDR3 bases: TGTGCCAGCAGCTTTAGTCGCAATCTCAAAAACATTCAGTACTTC.

This chain joins TRBV5-4 and TRBJ1-2, with 7 positions matching TRBD1. The CDR3 totals 13 residues. CDR1 is SGHNT and CDR2 is YYREEE in the germline V gene (reference sequence). Trimming cost V 4 bases and J 2 bases; bases outside gene matches: 2. DNA for the CDR3: TGTGCCAGCAGCCCGACAGGGAACTATGGCTACACCTTC. As protein: CASSPTGNYGYTF.

The V and J genes are TRBV3-1 (or the pseudogene TRBV3-2) and TRBJ2-7; D unclear. Germline CDR1 reads LGHDT; CDR2 reads YNNKEL (reference sequence). V was cut by 4 bases and J by 7 bases, with 14 bases left in between. The CDR3 length is 13 residues. The CDR3, as DNA: TGTGCCAGCAGCCCAGACCCGCTGTGGGAGCAGTACTTC. Its protein is CASSPDPLWEQYF.

The J gene is TRBJ1-2, the V gene TRBV7-2; no firm D call. The germline V gene encodes CDR1 SGHTA and CDR2 FQGNSA. The CDR3 runs 13 residues. Trimming removed 7 bases from V and 4 bases from J, with 13 bases in between. CDR3 bases: TGTGCCAGCACCCCGGCAGCGGGCTATGGCTACACCTTC. This gives the protein CASTPAAGYGYTF.

This clone occurred a few times. The chain recombines TRBV19 with TRBJ2-1; no definite D call. The CDR3 runs 11 residues. The germline V gene encodes CDR1 LNHDA and CDR2 SQIVND (reference sequence). V dropped 11 bases and J dropped 5 bases, with 10 bases sitting between them. CDR3 amino acids: CASVEDNEQFF. In DNA form, the CDR3 reads TGTGCCTCAGTAGAGGACAATGAGCAGTTCTTC.

This rearrangement joins TRBV7-3 to TRBJ2-3, with TRBD2 matching 11 bases. The CDR3 is made up of 15 amino acids. Germline V gives CDR1 SGHTA, CDR2 FQGTGA. V shed 0 bases, J shed 6 bases, and the junction held 2 bases outside the gene matches. CDR3 DNA: TGTGCCAGCAGCTTAACGGGACTAGCGGAGGATACGCAGTATTTT. Its protein product is CASSLTGLAEDTQYF.

The chain has TRBV5-5 and TRBJ1-1; D ambiguous. This CDR3 has 14 amino acids. The germline V gene encodes CDR1 SGHKS and CDR2 YYEKEE (reference sequence). The V end lost 0 bases, the J end lost 1 base, and 7 bases lay between the germline ends. The CDR3 is CASSLVLQNTEAFF. CDR3 in DNA: TGTGCCAGCAGCTTGGTTCTGCAGAACACTGAAGCTTTCTTT.

V and J are TRBV7-2 and TRBJ1-3; D gene uncertain. The germline V gene encodes CDR1 SGHTA and CDR2 FQGNSA. Trimming cost V 1 base and J 2 bases, with 6 bases left between them. This CDR3 is built from 14 residues. The CDR3 coding sequence is TGTGCCAGCAGCTTAGGGGATCCTGGAAACACCATATATTTT. Translating it yields CASSLGDPGNTIYF.

The chain is built from TRBV7-9 and TRBJ1-5; D is unclear. Germline V gene data show CDR1 as SEHNR and CDR2 as FQNEAQ (reference sequence). This CDR3 has 13 amino acids. The ends were cut back, 2 bases at V and 3 bases at J, with 5 bases in the middle. The CDR3 reads CASSLLANQPQHF. DNA of the CDR3: TGTGCCAGCAGCTTACTGGCCAATCAGCCCCAGCATTTT.

The chain uses TRBV19 and TRBJ2-7, with 9 bases lining up with TRBD1. The V segment lost 4 bases and the J segment 0 bases; nucleotides outside the gene matches: 4. This CDR3 is built from 15 residues. Germline V gene lookup returns CDR1 LNHDA and CDR2 SQIVND (reference sequence). The CDR3 is CASSSGTGSSYEQYF. In nucleotides, the CDR3 is TGTGCCAGTAGTAGCGGGACAGGGAGCTCCTACGAGCAGTACTTC.

The genes are TRBV11-2 and TRBJ1-2; D is unclear. Trimming removed 5 bases at V and 7 bases at J, with 14 bases between. CDR3 length equals 13 residues. Germline-derived CDR1 and CDR2 are SGHAT and FQNNGV. CDR3 in DNA: TGTGCCAGCAGCCCCCAGAGGGATGGTGGCTACACCTTC. Translating it yields CASSPQRDGGYTF.

CDR3 loop: CASASADLAKNIQYF. Here the CDR3 DNA reads TGTGCCAGCGCTTCGGCCGATCTAGCCAAAAACATTCAGTACTTC. This chain joins TRBV28 and TRBJ2-4; D gene uncertain. The CDR3 spans 15 residues. CDR1 is MDHEN and CDR2 is SYDVKM in the germline V gene. V was trimmed by 8 bases and J by 0 bases, leaving 14 bases between them.

This rearrangement joins TRBV5-5 to TRBJ1-6, with 10 positions matching TRBD1. The CDR3 extends over 16 amino acids. CDR1 is SGHKS, CDR2 YYEKEE, per germline (reference sequence). After removal of 4 bases from V and 7 bases from J, the junction contained 8 bases not matched to a gene. The CDR3 bases are TGTGCCAGCAGCGGCTGGGGGACAGGGGACAATTCACCCCTCCACTTT. Translation: CASSGWGTGDNSPLHF.